This TCR beta chain appears in the sequencing data of a study of CD8 T cells in ankylosing spondylitis. Notes on the study in general: Made up of eight highly homologous variants, a TCR beta motif appeared characteristic of ankylosing spondylitis blood. According to the report, clones linked to the disease were significantly enriched in matched synovial fluid samples taken from ankylosing spondylitis patients.

Details on this clonotype: Its antigen remains unidentified.

Germline CDR1 reads SGHRS; CDR2 reads YFSETQ. The CDR3 has 14 amino acids. V was cut by 4 bases and J by 1 base, with 11 bases left in between. A quantitative 5'-RACE method, one with molecular barcodes, was used to make TCR beta libraries. TCRdb reprocessed the 5' RACE reads via MiXCR and lists one record per CDR3 protein. This sample has roughly 450,000 distinct CDR3 sequences, with roughly 26% found just once. The chain joins TRBV5-1 to TRBJ1-2; D is unclear. The sample comprised blood, either unsorted or a sorted T cell fraction (not recorded which). This sequence originates from a male donor with ankylosing spondylitis. The CDR3 DNA is TGCGCCAGCAGCCCCTCGGATCTTAACTATGGCTACACCTTC. Translated: CASSPSDLNYGYTF.